This TCR beta chain is from a study of blood T cell repertoires in COVID-19. Only in-frame clones appear in the TCRdb table, and some are missing; sequencing was by immunoSEQ multiplex PCR. The repertoire holds about 110,000 clones, with 84% as singletons. Germline-derived CDR1 and CDR2 are SGHRS and YFSETQ. V was clipped by 1 base and J by 8 bases; unmatched bases: 8. The CDR3 totals 15 residues. The sequenced sample was peripheral blood. The origin of this receptor is a woman aged 50 to 60 with acute or convalescent COVID-19. The chain recombines TRBV5-1 with TRBJ2-1, with 8 bases aligning to TRBD2. The CDR3 loop reads CASSLLRGGQDEQFF. The CDR3 DNA is TGCGCCAGCAGCTTGCTCCGCGGGGGGCAGGATGAGCAGTTCTTC.